These 28 T cell receptor beta chains share one sample of origin, sequenced in a study of T cell changes during pregnancy in multiple sclerosis. Sequenced by immunoSEQ multiplex PCR; TCRdb stores in-frame clones only, minus some. The repertoire holds about 51,000 clones, with approximately 92% as singletons. The input for sequencing was CD4+ T cells from peripheral blood mononuclear cells, taken in the third trimester of pregnancy. The source is a female donor with multiple sclerosis, enrolled in a pregnancy study.

The genes are TRBV4-1 and TRBJ2-3; tentatively, D is TRBD1 (6 bases). The germline V and J ends were trimmed by 0 bases and 0 bases, with 22 bases remaining between them. The CDR3 loop spans 20 amino acids. In germline, CDR1 is MGHRA, CDR2 YSYEKL. CDR3 in DNA: TGCGCCAGCAGCCAAGATTTAGTCCTGGGGGCGGTTTCTAGCACAGATACGCAGTATTTT. It translates to CASSQDLVLGAVSSTDTQYF.

The DNA of the CDR3 is TGTGCCAGCAGCCCCATGGGACTAGCGGGAGACAATGAGCAGTTCTTC. It yields the protein CASSPMGLAGDNEQFF. The genes are TRBV5-6 and TRBJ2-1, with 14 bases aligning to TRBD2. Germline values: CDR1 SGHDT, CDR2 YYEEEE. This CDR3 spans 16 amino acids. Losses at the gene ends were 4 bases for V and 5 bases for J; bases not matched to a gene: 5. Filled out from reference TRBV5-6 and TRBJ2-1, the complete variable domain reads DAGVTQSPTHLIKTRGQQVTLRCSPKSGHDTVSWYQQALGQGPQFIFQYYEEEERQRGNFPDRFSGHQFPNYSSELNVNALLLGDSALYLCASSPMGLAGDNEQFFGPGTRLTVL.

The J gene is TRBJ2-1, the V gene TRBV5-4, with 14 bases aligning to TRBD2. Trimming cost V 4 bases and J 7 bases; bases outside gene matches: 7. Germline V lookup: CDR1 SGHNT, CDR2 YYREEE (reference sequence). The CDR3 totals 16 residues. CDR3 amino acids: CASSVLRTSGRNEQFF. The CDR3 DNA reads TGTGCCAGCAGCGTGCTAAGGACTAGCGGGAGGAATGAGCAGTTCTTC. Complete variable domain (other parts from reference TRBV5-4 and TRBJ2-1): ETGVTQSPTHLIKTRGQQVTLRCSSQSGHNTVSWYQQALGQGPQFIFQYYREEENGRGNFPPRFSGLQFPNYSSELNVNALELDDSALYLCASSVLRTSGRNEQFFGPGTRLTVL.

This chain connects TRBV7-2 to TRBJ2-2; no firm D call. Germline CDR1 is SGHTA and CDR2 is FQGNSA. The CDR3 runs 16 residues. Trimming stripped 5 bases from V and 0 bases from J, with 13 bases between. The CDR3 reads CASSPRPPTNTGELFF. For the CDR3, the DNA is TGTGCCAGCAGCCCCAGGCCGCCTACGAACACCGGGGAGCTGTTTTTT.

The chain uses TRBV13 and TRBJ1-3; 7 bases align to TRBD1. This CDR3 comprises 15 residues. With V trimmed by 5 bases and J by 2 bases, 6 bases remained unmatched. Germline CDR1 reads PRHDT; CDR2 reads FYEKMQ (reference sequence). CDR3 sequence: CASSRLGQPGNTIYF. In nucleotides, the CDR3 is TGTGCCAGCAGCCGTTTGGGACAGCCTGGAAACACCATATATTTT.

The chain's CDR3 is CASSRDSQETQYF. In DNA, the CDR3 is TGTGCCAGCAGCCGGGACAGCCAAGAGACCCAGTACTTC. The rearrangement links TRBV5-4 to TRBJ2-5; 7 bases map to TRBD1. V dropped 4 bases and J dropped 1; count of bases not matched to a gene: 1. Germline V gives CDR1 SGHNT, CDR2 YYREEE (reference sequence). CDR3 length: 13 amino acids.

This chain connects TRBV6-6 to TRBJ2-7; 10 nucleotides agree with TRBD1. This CDR3 is built from 14 residues. Germline-derived CDR1 and CDR2 are MNHNY and SVGAGI (reference sequence). Trimming at V came to 4 bases and at J to 6 bases, leaving 6 bases not matched to a gene. CDR3 DNA: TGTGCCAGCAGTTGGGGGGACAGGGGTGCCGAGCAGTACTTC. It codes for CASSWGDRGAEQYF.

The CDR3 DNA reads TGTGCCAGCAGTCTAGGACTAGCGGCCCCAGATACGCAGTATTTT. Amino acid sequence: CASSLGLAAPDTQYF. J is TRBJ2-3 and V is TRBV6-1, with 10 positions matching TRBD2. Unmatched junction bases numbered 6, after V lost 5 bases and J lost 4 bases. The CDR3 is made up of 15 amino acids. Germline CDR1 reads MNHNS; CDR2 reads SASEGT.

This clone was detected a few times. The V gene is TRBV12-5, the J gene TRBJ1-1, with D perhaps matching TRBD1 (5 bases). Germline CDR1 reads LGHNT; CDR2 reads FRNRAP. V was trimmed by 8 bases and J by 1 base, leaving 8 bases between them. CDR3 size: 12 residues. The CDR3 coding sequence is TGTGCTAGTAGGGGAAGGAACACTGAAGCTTTCTTT. This sequence encodes CASRGRNTEAFF.

CDR3 nucleotide sequence: TGTGCCAGCAGTTACACCAGGGGGACTTACGAGCAGTACTTC. Protein: CASSYTRGTYEQYF. The gene calls are TRBV6-5 and TRBJ2-7, with D possibly being TRBD1 (7 bases). V dropped 2 bases and J dropped 4 bases, with 12 bases sitting between them. Germline assignment: CDR1 MNHEY and CDR2 SVGAGI. The CDR3 runs to 14 residues.

V gene TRBV18 combines with J gene TRBJ2-5; the match to TRBD2 covers 7 bases. CDR3 size: 16 residues. Trimming took 6 bases from V and 1 from J; bases not matched to a gene: 11. The germline CDR1 and CDR2 sequences are KGHSH and LQKENI. The CDR3 DNA sequence: TGTGCCAGCTCCCCGCGGGCGGGGGAATCCCAAGAGACCCAGTACTTC. Translated, it gives CASSPRAGESQETQYF.

The J gene is TRBJ2-7, the V gene TRBV2, with TRBD2 as a possible D gene (6 bases). Per germline, CDR1 SNHLY and CDR2 FYNNEI. V was trimmed by 4 bases and J by 0 bases, leaving 13 bases between them. The CDR3 runs to 15 residues. As DNA, the CDR3 is TGTGCCAGCAGTGGAGGGACTTTACCCTCCTACGAGCAGTACTTC. It specifies CASSGGTLPSYEQYF.

This chain connects TRBV19 to TRBJ2-1, with D possibly TRBD2 on 5 matching bases. The length of the CDR3 is 15 residues. V dropped 1 base and J dropped 10 bases, with 17 bases sitting between them. Germline-derived CDR1 and CDR2 are LNHDA and SQIVND (reference sequence). CDR3 nucleotides: TGTGCCAGTAGTATAGGAGGAGAGGGTCTGTGGGAGCAGTTCTTC. It is translated as CASSIGGEGLWEQFF.

V gene TRBV7-2 combines with J gene TRBJ1-4; weak D call: TRBD1 (6 bases). The CDR3 is made up of 16 amino acids. Germline values: CDR1 SGHTA, CDR2 FQGNSA. Trimming shortened V by 1 base and J by 0 bases, and 9 bases separated the two germline ends. CDR3 sequence (DNA): TGTGCCAGCAGCTTAGGACAGGCTCCAACTAATGAAAAACTGTTTTTT. It specifies CASSLGQAPTNEKLFF. Using reference TRBV7-2 and TRBJ1-4 for the parts outside the CDR3, the full variable domain is GAGVSQSPSNKVTEKGKDVELRCDPISGHTALYWYRQSLGQGLEFLIYFQGNSAPDKSGLPSDRFSAERTGGSVSTLTIQRTQQEDSAVYLCASSLGQAPTNEKLFFGSGTQLSVL.

Note on this clone: One end of the junction fails to match germline, which may point to a read error. The rearrangement links TRBV6-1 to TRBJ2-1; tentative D call: TRBD1 (6 bases). This CDR3 region has 13 residues. Per germline, CDR1 MNHNS and CDR2 SASEGT. CDR3 DNA: TGTGCCAGCAGTTTGGACCGGGACAAAGAGCAGTTCTTC. This encodes CASSLDRDKEQFF.

The chain couples TRBV5-1 to TRBJ2-7; TRBD2 agrees at 10 bases. The CDR3 has 17 amino acids. Germline-derived CDR1 and CDR2 are SGHRS and YFSETQ. The V segment lost 4 bases and the J segment 4 bases; nucleotides outside the gene matches: 14. CDR3 in DNA: TGCGCCAGCAGCCCCGTCAGCGGGAGGGCCGAAAGGTACGAGCAGTACTTC. Translated: CASSPVSGRAERYEQYF.

The chain couples TRBV5-1 to TRBJ2-5; D is uncertain. Germline V gives CDR1 SGHRS, CDR2 YFSETQ. Trimming stripped 0 bases from V and 4 bases from J, with 4 bases between. The CDR3 loop spans 12 amino acids. The CDR3 sequence: CASSLVAETQYF. Here the CDR3 DNA reads TGCGCCAGCAGCTTGGTAGCAGAGACCCAGTACTTC.

The chain employs TRBV28 and TRBJ1-5; 10 bases line up with TRBD1. CDR1 and CDR2 from the germline V gene are MDHEN and SYDVKM. The CDR3 length is 18 residues. The V and J ends lost 5 bases and 2 bases, in that order; junction bases with no gene match: 12. CDR3 coding DNA: TGTGCCAGCAGTGGTGCCGGGACAGGGGATCTGGGCAATCAGCCCCAGCATTTT. Translated, it gives CASSGAGTGDLGNQPQHF.

The chain employs TRBV6-1 and TRBJ1-2; 7 bases match TRBD1. CDR1 and CDR2 (germline): MNHNS, SASEGT. This CDR3 comprises 15 residues. The J segment lost 8 bases and the V segment lost 8 bases, leaving 17 bases of the junction unmatched. The CDR3 bases are TGTGCCAGCTCCCCCGGGACAGAAGGAGTTGGGGGCTACACCTTC. It codes for CASSPGTEGVGGYTF.

This clone was seen once. This rearrangement joins TRBV7-2 to TRBJ1-5; 7 bases match TRBD1. This CDR3 comprises 16 residues. Germline V gives CDR1 SGHTA, CDR2 FQGNSA. V shed 1 base, J shed 1 base, and the junction held 4 bases outside the gene matches. The chain's CDR3 is CASSLGPGGSNQPQHF. CDR3 nucleotides: TGTGCCAGCAGCTTAGGTCCAGGGGGAAGCAATCAGCCCCAGCATTTT. The full variable domain, its missing parts supplied by reference TRBV7-2 and TRBJ1-5, is GAGVSQSPSNKVTEKGKDVELRCDPISGHTALYWYRQSLGQGLEFLIYFQGNSAPDKSGLPSDRFSAERTGGSVSTLTIQRTQQEDSAVYLCASSLGPGGSNQPQHFGDGTRLSIL.

The rearrangement joins TRBV4-3 to TRBJ2-7; 8 bases map to TRBD1. V dropped 2 bases and J dropped 2; count of bases not matched to a gene: 2. Looked up from germline, CDR1 is LGHNA and CDR2 is YSLEER. The CDR3 totals 14 residues. The DNA for the CDR3 is TGCGCCAGCAGCCAACGGACAGGGCCCTACGAGCAGTACTTC. This encodes CASSQRTGPYEQYF.

The chain has TRBV7-8 and TRBJ2-7; D uncertain. The CDR3 consists of 11 residues. The V and J ends lost 4 bases and 3 bases respectively, with 4 bases between them. CDR1 is SGHVS and CDR2 is FQNEAQ in the germline V gene. The CDR3 DNA is TGTGCCAGCAGCTCCCGCTACGAGCAGTACTTC. Protein: CASSSRYEQYF.

The chain is built from TRBV30 and TRBJ2-4, with D maybe TRBD1 (6 bases). CDR3 length: 15 amino acids. The germline gives CDR1 GTSNPN, CDR2 SVGIG (reference sequence). Between the trimmed V and J ends, which lost 6 bases and 0 bases, there was a span of 15 bases. The CDR3: CACKDRVIAKNIQYF. CDR3 nucleotides: TGTGCCTGCAAGGACAGAGTTATAGCCAAAAACATTCAGTACTTC.

This clone was found a few times. The V and J genes are TRBV2 and TRBJ1-1; D is undetermined. The CDR3 totals 13 residues. Germline CDR1 and CDR2: SNHLY and FYNNEI. V dropped 1 base and J dropped 4 bases, with 7 bases sitting between them. DNA for the CDR3: TGTGCCAGCAGTGAAGAACGGAGCACTGAAGCTTTCTTT. It specifies CASSEERSTEAFF.

The chain carries TRBV2 and TRBJ2-1, with 9 bases fitting TRBD1. CDR1 is SNHLY and CDR2 is FYNNEI in the germline V gene. The CDR3 extends over 14 amino acids. With 8 bases clipped from V and 9 bases from J, the junction kept 11 bases outside the gene matches. The CDR3 DNA reads as TGTGCCAGCGGTCTAGGGACAGGGTCCGGTGAGCAGTTCTTC. It is translated as CASGLGTGSGEQFF.

The chain employs TRBV4-2 and TRBJ2-1; 9 nucleotides agree with TRBD2. V shed 0 bases and J 4 bases; nucleotides not matched to a gene: 4. The germline V gene encodes CDR1 LGHNA and CDR2 YNFKEQ. This CDR3 is built from 16 residues. CDR3 sequence: CASSQEKGLAYNEQFF. CDR3 DNA: TGTGCCAGCAGCCAAGAGAAAGGACTAGCGTACAATGAGCAGTTCTTC.

This chain connects TRBV28 to TRBJ1-5; 7 bases are a match to TRBD1. Germline CDR1 MDHEN, CDR2 SYDVKM. CDR3 length: 12 amino acids. Trimming at V came to 6 bases and at J to 7 bases, leaving 3 bases not matched to a gene. CDR3 sequence reads: CASRGGGQPQHF. The CDR3 bases are TGTGCCAGCAGAGGGGGCGGACAGCCCCAGCATTTT.

The chain carries TRBV7-8 and TRBJ2-5, with 7 nucleotides matching TRBD1. Germline-derived CDR1 and CDR2 are SGHVS and FQNEAQ. V lost 5 bases to trimming and J lost 3 bases; unmatched junction nucleotides: 3. This CDR3 comprises 13 residues. The CDR3 nucleotides read TGTGCCAGCAGCACAGGGACAGAAGAGACCCAGTACTTC. Its protein is CASSTGTEETQYF. The entire variable domain, with the rest obtained from reference TRBV7-8 and TRBJ2-5, is as follows: GAGVSQSPRYKVAKRGQDVALRCDPISGHVSLFWYQQALGQGPEFLTYFQNEAQLDKSGLPSDRFFAERPEGSVSTLKIQRTQQEDSAVYLCASSTGTEETQYFGPGTRLLVL.